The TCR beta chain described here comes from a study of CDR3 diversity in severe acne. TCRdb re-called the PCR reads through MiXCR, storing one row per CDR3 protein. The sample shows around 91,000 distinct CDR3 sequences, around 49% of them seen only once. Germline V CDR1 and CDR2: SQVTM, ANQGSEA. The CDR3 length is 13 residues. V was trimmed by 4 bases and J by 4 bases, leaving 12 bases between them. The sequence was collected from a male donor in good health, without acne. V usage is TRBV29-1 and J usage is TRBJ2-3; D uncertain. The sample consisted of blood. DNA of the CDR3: TGCAGCGTTGTTATCCCGGGCCCAGATACGCAGTATTTT. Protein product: CSVVIPGPDTQYF.